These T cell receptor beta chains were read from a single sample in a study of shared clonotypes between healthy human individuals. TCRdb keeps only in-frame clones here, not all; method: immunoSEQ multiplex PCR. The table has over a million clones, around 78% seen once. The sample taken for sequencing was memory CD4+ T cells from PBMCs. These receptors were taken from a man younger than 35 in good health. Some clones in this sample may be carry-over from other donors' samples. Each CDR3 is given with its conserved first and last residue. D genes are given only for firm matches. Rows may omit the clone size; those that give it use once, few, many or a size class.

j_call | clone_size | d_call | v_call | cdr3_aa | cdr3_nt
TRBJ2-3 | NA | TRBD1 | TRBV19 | CASSMLGQGADTQYF | TGTGCCAGTAGTATGCTGGGACAGGGCGCAGATACGCAGTATTTT
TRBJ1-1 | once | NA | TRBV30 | CAWSVRILSEAFF | TGTGCCTGGAGTGTAAGAATCCTTTCTGAAGCTTTCTTT
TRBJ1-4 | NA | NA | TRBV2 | CASSDDSLSEKLFF | TGTGCCAGCAGTGATGACAGCCTGTCGGAAAAACTGTTTTTT
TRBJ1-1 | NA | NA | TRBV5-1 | CASSTNGNSNTEAFF | TGCGCCAGCAGCACAAACGGGAACTCCAACACTGAAGCTTTCTTT
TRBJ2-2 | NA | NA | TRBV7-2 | CASSLGPDPGELFF | TGTGCCAGCAGCTTAGGTCCAGATCCCGGGGAGCTGTTTTTT
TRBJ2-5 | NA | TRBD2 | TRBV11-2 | CASSQLLAGGETQYF | TGTGCCAGCAGCCAGCTCCTAGCGGGAGGCGAGACCCAGTACTTC
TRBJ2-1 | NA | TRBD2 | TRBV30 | CAWSVQGREGHRNEQFF | TGTGCCTGGAGTGTACAGGGGCGGGAGGGCCATCGGAATGAGCAGTTCTTC
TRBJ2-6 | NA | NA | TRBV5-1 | CASSLEAGGANVLTF | TGCGCCAGCAGCTTGGAGGCGGGTGGGGCCAACGTCCTGACTTTC
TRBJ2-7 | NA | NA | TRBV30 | CAWIRAQYYEQYF | TGTGCCTGGATTCGGGCGCAATACTACGAGCAGTACTTC
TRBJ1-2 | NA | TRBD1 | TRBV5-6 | CASSWTDRGSGYTF | TGTGCCAGCAGCTGGACGGACAGGGGTTCTGGCTACACCTTC
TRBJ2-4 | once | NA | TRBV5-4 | CASSLFGLENIQYF | TGTGCCAGCAGCTTATTCGGGCTAGAAAACATTCAGTACTTC
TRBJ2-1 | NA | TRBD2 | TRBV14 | CASSQGTSGRGSYNEQFF | TGTGCCAGCAGCCAGGGTACTAGCGGGAGGGGCTCCTACAATGAGCAGTTCTTC
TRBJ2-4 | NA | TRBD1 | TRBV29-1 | CSVEDPTGGRDIQYF | TGCAGCGTTGAAGATCCCACAGGGGGAAGGGACATTCAGTACTTC
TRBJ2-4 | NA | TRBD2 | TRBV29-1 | CSVEDGGTKNIQYF | TGCAGCGTTGAAGACGGGGGGACCAAAAACATTCAGTACTTC
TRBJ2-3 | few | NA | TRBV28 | CASSWGRGSTDTQYF | TGTGCCAGCAGTTGGGGGCGGGGTTCAACAGATACGCAGTATTTT
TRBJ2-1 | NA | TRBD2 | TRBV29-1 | CSGTAGVGRSYNEQFF | TGCAGCGGCACGGCGGGAGTCGGGCGGTCCTACAATGAGCAGTTCTTC
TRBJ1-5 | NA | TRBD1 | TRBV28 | CASSSPLQGTKKLNQPQHF | TGTGCCAGCAGTTCCCCTCTACAGGGGACCAAAAAACTCAATCAGCCCCAGCATTTT
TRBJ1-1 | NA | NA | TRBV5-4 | CASSLGTDLNTEAFF | TGTGCCAGCAGCTTGGGGACAGATTTGAACACTGAAGCTTTCTTT
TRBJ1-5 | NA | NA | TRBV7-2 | CASTYSPNQPQHF | TGTGCCAGCACATACTCCCCTAATCAGCCCCAGCATTTT
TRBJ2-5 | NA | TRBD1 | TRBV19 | CASSMPGQGIETQYF | TGTGCCAGTAGTATGCCGGGACAGGGTATAGAGACCCAGTACTTC
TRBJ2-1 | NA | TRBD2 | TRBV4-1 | CASSQSPSGSYNEQFF | TGCGCCAGCAGCCAGAGTCCTAGCGGCTCCTACAATGAGCAGTTCTTC
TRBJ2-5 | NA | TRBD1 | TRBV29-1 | CSVLTPGQAQETQYF | TGCAGCGTCCTTACCCCCGGACAGGCTCAAGAGACCCAGTACTTC
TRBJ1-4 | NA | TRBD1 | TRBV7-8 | CASSDRERANEKLFF | TGTGCCAGCAGCGACAGGGAGAGGGCTAATGAAAAACTGTTTTTT
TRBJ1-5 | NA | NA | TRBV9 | CASSATGGGQPQHF | TGTGCCAGCAGCGCCACGGGGGGCGGTCAGCCCCAGCATTTT